The clone carrying this TCR beta chain has ten or more counts. Looked up from germline, CDR1 is SGHRS and CDR2 is YFSETQ. V lost 5 bases, J lost 5 bases, and 6 bases stayed unmatched. The CDR3 is 14 residues long. The entry originates in a study of T cells in Graves' hyperthyroidism and ophthalmopathy. Amplified regions were TCR beta CDR3 sequences from RNA transcripts. TCR CDR3 regions were first amplified by RT-PCR with HTBI primers. In TCRdb, the multiplex PCR reads were re-called with MiXCR into one record per CDR3 protein. The data contain 200,000 to 250,000 distinct CDR3 sequences, approximately 16% of them singletons. Among the patients, aged 18 to 65, hyperthyroidism was newly diagnosed and had lasted under 2 months.

Sample: blood. The rearrangement joins TRBV5-1 to TRBJ2-3; 9 bases line up with TRBD1. This receptor was identified in a man in his forties with Graves' hyperthyroidism. DNA for the CDR3: TGCGCCAGCAGGGGACAGGGATTTGGAGATACGCAGTATTTT. Translated: CASRGQGFGDTQYF. Full variable domain (remainder filled in from reference TRBV5-1 and TRBJ2-3): KAGVTQTPRYLIKTRGQQVTLSCSPISGHRSVSWYQQTPGQGLQFLFEYFSETQRNKGNFPGRFSGRQFSNSRSEMNVSTLELGDSALYLCASRGQGFGDTQYFGPGTRLTVL.